These 25 T cell receptor beta chains were all obtained from the same sample, sequenced in a study of blood T cells in healthy people across ages. For the second PCR, which ran for about 7 to 11 cycles, a sample-barcoded 5' primer and a J-beta primer mix were used. TCRdb recomputed calls from the 5' RACE reads with MiXCR, one row per CDR3 protein. The sample yields approximately 490,000 distinct CDR3 sequences, 24% seen once. This same sample was also taken into another study, of T cells of mothers and their children.

The specimen sequenced was blood. These receptors were collected from a boy younger than 18 in good health.

The chain couples TRBV29-1 to TRBJ2-1, with D uncertain. V was shortened by 6 bases and J by 8 bases, with 11 bases between the two germline ends. The germline V gene encodes CDR1 SQVTM and CDR2 ANQGSEA. The CDR3 length is 11 residues. CDR3 DNA sequence: TGCAGCGTAGCGCCCCTGGATGAGCAGTTCTTC. It specifies CSVAPLDEQFF.

The J gene is TRBJ1-2, the V gene TRBV6-2 or TRBV6-3, with D maybe TRBD1 (6 bases). This CDR3 is built from 14 residues. Trimming shortened V by 4 bases and J by 6 bases, and 15 bases separated the two germline ends. From germline, CDR1 is MNHEY and CDR2 SVGEGT. CDR3 sequence reads: CASSSNLDSHGYTF. CDR3 nucleotides: TGTGCCAGCAGTTCTAATTTGGACAGCCATGGCTACACCTTC.

This clonotype showed up just a few times. The J gene is TRBJ2-5, the V gene TRBV3-1; D is undetermined. This CDR3 has 12 amino acids. Trimming took off 8 bases at V and 2 bases at J, with 9 bases between the two ends. Germline lookup yields CDR1 LGHDT and CDR2 YNNKEL (reference sequence). The CDR3 loop reads CASSGEQETQYF. The CDR3 DNA reads TGTGCCAGCTCTGGGGAACAAGAGACCCAGTACTTC.

This clonotype was seen repeatedly, ten times or more. The V gene is TRBV18, the J gene TRBJ2-1, with 8 bases fitting TRBD2. The CDR3 contains 13 residues. The junction had 5 bases not matched to a gene; V was cut back by 8 bases and J by 5 bases. Germline CDR1 reads KGHSH; CDR2 reads LQKENI. The CDR3 DNA sequence: TGTGCCAGCAGTCCGGGACTAGACAATGAGCAGTTCTTC. This codes for CASSPGLDNEQFF.

This clonotype has just a few counts. The chain recombines TRBV20-1 with TRBJ1-4; the D gene is possibly TRBD1 (5 bases). V was clipped by 3 bases and J by 8 bases, with 19 bases between them. The CDR3 sequence is 15 residues long. Germline CDR1 is DFQATT and CDR2 is SNEGSKA (reference sequence). The CDR3 DNA reads as TGCAGTGCTAGTGACCGGGGGAACTTTGAGGAAAAACTGTTTTTT. Translating gives CSASDRGNFEEKLFF.

This clonotype appeared a few times. Here the CDR3 omits its conserved ending phenylalanine or tryptophan, so a read error is the likely source. The chain links TRBV11-2 to TRBJ2-5; maybe TRBD2 (7 bases). Per the germline V gene, CDR1 is SGHAT and CDR2 is FQNNGV. This CDR3 contains 16 residues. The germline V and J ends were trimmed by 5 bases and 4 bases, with 20 bases remaining between them. The CDR3 coding sequence is TGTGCCAGCAGCCCCAGGGGCGGGAGTTTGGTAGAGACCCAGTACCTC. Its protein product is CASSPRGGSLVETQYL.

Ten or more counts support this clonotype. V usage is TRBV28 and J usage is TRBJ2-3, with 11 bases identical to TRBD2. The CDR3 totals 15 residues. V lost 4 bases, J lost 9 bases, and 9 bases stayed unmatched. Germline CDR1 reads MDHEN; CDR2 reads SYDVKM. The CDR3 coding sequence is TGTGCCAGCAGTTCCCTCGGGACTAGCGGTGTCACGCAGTATTTT. Translated: CASSSLGTSGVTQYF.

Notes on this clonotype: Mismatch with germline at one junction end may stem from a read error. J is TRBJ1-1 and V is TRBV12-3 or TRBV12-4; D perhaps matches TRBD1 (5 bases). The CDR3 covers 11 residues. The CDR3 nucleotides read TGTGCCAGCAGCTCAAGAGGGCGGGGGATCTTT. Translated: CASSSRGRGIF.

The V gene is TRBV4-1, the J gene TRBJ2-1; 9 nucleotides line up with TRBD2. The germline gives CDR1 MGHRA, CDR2 YSYEKL. CDR3 size: 16 residues. V was clipped by 4 bases and J by 7 bases; unmatched bases: 11. Here the CDR3 DNA reads TGCGCCAGCAGCCCAGAGGTGGGACTAGCTTTGAATGAGCAGTTCTTC. The encoded protein is CASSPEVGLALNEQFF.

This clonotype was recorded a few times. V gene TRBV20-1 combines with J gene TRBJ2-3; TRBD2 matches 13 bases. V lost 4 bases, J lost 6 bases, and 4 bases stayed unmatched. Germline V lookup: CDR1 DFQATT, CDR2 SNEGSKA (reference sequence). This CDR3 is built from 14 residues. The CDR3 here is CSANPLAGGDTQYF. The CDR3 nucleotides read TGCAGTGCTAACCCACTAGCGGGGGGGGATACGCAGTATTTT.

The chain carries TRBV29-1 and TRBJ2-5, with 8 positions matching TRBD2. Per germline, CDR1 SQVTM and CDR2 ANQGSEA. There are 15 residues in the CDR3. V lost 2 bases and J lost 2; bases outside the gene matches: 7. The CDR3 nucleotides are TGCAGCGTTGAAAGGCAGCGGGGGCAACAAGAGACCCAGTACTTC. The encoded protein is CSVERQRGQQETQYF.

The chain joins TRBV5-6 to TRBJ1-4; D is uncertain. CDR1 is SGHDT, CDR2 YYEEEE, per germline. The germline V and J ends were trimmed by 1 base and 8 bases, with 15 bases remaining between them. This CDR3 has 15 amino acids. In DNA form, the CDR3 reads TGTGCCAGCAGCTTGTTTGGTGGGTCCGCGGAAAAACTGTTTTTT. Its translation: CASSLFGGSAEKLFF.

The chain combines TRBV11-2 with TRBJ1-1; D ambiguous. Germline CDR1 and CDR2: SGHAT and FQNNGV. CDR3 length: 13 amino acids. V dropped 4 bases and J dropped 1 base, with 7 bases sitting between them. The CDR3: CASSSTWNTEAFF. The CDR3 DNA sequence: TGTGCCAGCAGCTCCACATGGAACACTGAAGCTTTCTTT.

This clonotype is medium-sized by share. This chain uses TRBV4-3 with TRBJ1-2; D gene uncertain. The V end lost 0 bases, the J end lost 0 bases, and 11 bases lay between the germline ends. Germline values: CDR1 LGHNA, CDR2 YSLEER. This CDR3 is built from 16 residues. CDR3 in DNA: TGCGCCAGCAGCCAAGAATCCGGCTTTACTAACTATGGCTACACCTTC. This gives the protein CASSQESGFTNYGYTF.

This clonotype was counted only a few times. The chain couples TRBV7-2 to TRBJ2-1; D ambiguous. Deletions cut 1 base from V and 2 bases from J, with 9 bases between. CDR3 length equals 15 residues. Germline V gene data show CDR1 as SGHTA and CDR2 as FQGNSA. For the CDR3, the DNA is TGTGCCAGCAGCTTAGAGTCAGGAACCTACAATGAGCAGTTCTTC. Translation: CASSLESGTYNEQFF. Looking up the rest from reference TRBV7-2 and TRBJ2-1 gives the full variable domain: GAGVSQSPSNKVTEKGKDVELRCDPISGHTALYWYRQSLGQGLEFLIYFQGNSAPDKSGLPSDRFSAERTGGSVSTLTIQRTQQEDSAVYLCASSLESGTYNEQFFGPGTRLTVL.

V usage is TRBV6-5 and J usage is TRBJ2-1; D perhaps matches TRBD2 (6 bases). The CDR3 totals 12 residues. Germline V gives CDR1 MNHEY, CDR2 SVGAGI. V shed 5 bases and J shed 6 bases, with 8 bases lying between them. The CDR3 region is CASSQTSNEQFF. The CDR3 bases are TGTGCCAGCAGTCAGACTAGCAATGAGCAGTTCTTC.

This rearrangement joins TRBV20-1 to TRBJ2-5; TRBD2 aligns across 8 bases. The CDR3 runs to 17 residues. V lost 4 bases to trimming and J lost 1 base; unmatched junction nucleotides: 14. CDR1 DFQATT and CDR2 SNEGSKA come from the germline V gene (reference sequence). The CDR3 DNA sequence: TGCAGTGCTACTAACCCCGGGGCTAGCGGGTTCCAAGAGACCCAGTACTTC. Its translation: CSATNPGASGFQETQYF.

This clonotype was seen just once. V is TRBV20-1 and J is TRBJ2-7; no definite D call. The germline V and J ends were trimmed by 2 bases and 5 bases, with 4 bases remaining between them. CDR1 and CDR2 from the germline V gene are DFQATT and SNEGSKA (reference sequence). CDR3 length: 10 amino acids. CDR3 loop: CSARIDEQYF. CDR3 sequence (DNA): TGCAGTGCTAGAATCGACGAGCAGTACTTC.

A note on this clonotype: One end of the junction is discordant with germline, which a read error may explain. The gene calls are TRBV11-2 and TRBJ2-2; possible D gene TRBD2, 5 bases. Germline CDR1 and CDR2: SGHAT and FQNNGV. The CDR3 sequence is 12 residues long. The CDR3 region is CASSIIPRELFF. The CDR3 DNA sequence: TGTGCCAGCAGTATTATTCCGAGGGAGCTATTTTTT.

The table lists this clonotype with a few counts. V gene TRBV15 combines with J gene TRBJ2-3, with D unresolved. Germline CDR1 LNHNV, CDR2 YYDKDF (reference sequence). The V end was cut by 3 bases, the J end by 9 bases, with 16 bases between. The CDR3 has 14 amino acids. CDR3 bases: TGTGCCACCAGCAGCCATACGTTGGGTAGGACGCAGTATTTT. This encodes CATSSHTLGRTQYF.

The genes are TRBV27 and TRBJ1-6, with D possibly matching TRBD1 (5 bases). Germline assignment: CDR1 MNHEY and CDR2 SMNVEV (reference sequence). Trimming removed 2 bases from V and 16 bases from J, with 21 bases in between. CDR3 length equals 15 residues. The CDR3 DNA is TGTGCCAGCAGTTTACGGAAGGACGGGGCATCACTGCTCCACTTT. This codes for CASSLRKDGASLLHF.

This clonotype came up a few times. This rearrangement joins TRBV29-1 to TRBJ2-7, with D perhaps matching TRBD2 (5 bases). V shed 1 base and J shed 1 base, with 8 bases lying between them. This CDR3 contains 13 residues. Per germline, CDR1 SQVTM and CDR2 ANQGSEA. CDR3 in DNA: TGCAGCGTTGAAGTAGGACTTTCCTACGAGCAGTACTTC. Protein sequence: CSVEVGLSYEQYF.

This clonotype was seen ten or more times. The chain employs TRBV28 and TRBJ2-3; 10 nucleotides match TRBD1. The V gene's germline CDR1 is MDHEN and CDR2 SYDVKM. Losses at the gene ends were 5 bases for V and 1 base for J; bases not matched to a gene: 3. The CDR3 sequence is 15 residues long. This CDR3 is CASSPGTGGTDTQYF. The CDR3 DNA is TGTGCCAGCAGTCCCGGGACAGGGGGCACAGATACGCAGTATTTT.

The J gene is TRBJ2-7, the V gene TRBV19; 8 bases are shared with TRBD1. CDR3 size: 15 residues. Germline V gene lookup returns CDR1 LNHDA and CDR2 SQIVND (reference sequence). With 3 bases clipped from V and 5 bases from J, the junction kept 9 bases outside the gene matches. CDR3 in DNA: TGTGCCAGTAGTATCCGCGGACAGGGTAAGAACGAGCAGTACTTC. Encoded protein: CASSIRGQGKNEQYF.

Turning to this clonotype: At one end the junction does not follow the germline gene, possibly because of a read error. The J gene is TRBJ1-4, the V gene TRBV6-2 or TRBV6-3; unclear D gene. This CDR3 comprises 16 residues. Germline lookup yields CDR1 MNHEY and CDR2 SVGEGT. The CDR3 loop reads CASSYSAGATNEKLLF. The DNA of the CDR3 is TGTGCCAGCAGTTACTCGGCAGGAGCGACTAATGAAAAACTGTTATTT.